A selection of T cell receptor beta chains follows, all from one sample in a study of shared clonotypes between healthy human individuals. Sequencing was performed with immunoSEQ multiplex PCR; in TCRdb, only in-frame clones are kept and a portion is missing. Here the sample spans hundreds of thousands of clones, more than 70% being singletons. Sequenced input: memory CD4+ T cells sorted from blood. Receptors originate from a woman aged 25-40 years in good health. Each CDR3 is given with its conserved first and last residue.

TRBV5-1,14,TRBJ1-1,CASSVGRDTAQAFF
TRBV7-2,17,TRBJ2-7,CASSGFVAGAIPYEQYF
TRBV7-2,15,TRBJ1-6,CASSTRRGNNSPLHF
TRBV7-8,13,TRBJ1-2,CASSTQGGYGYTF
TRBV29-1,15,TRBJ2-1,CSVVFPKGAFNEQFF
TRBV7-9,13,TRBJ1-1,CASSFHGSTEAFF
TRBV5-4,12,TRBJ2-1,CASSLDGNEQFF
TRBV28,13,TRBJ1-1,CASRNRGQPGAFF
TRBV27,15,TRBJ1-5,CASSLLYRAGQPQHF
TRBV18,17,TRBJ2-7,CASSRGDRTGFVYEQYF
TRBV6-1,14,TRBJ1-5,CASSAEVGRWPQHF
TRBV7-6,16,TRBJ2-2,CASTLSEASNTGELFF
TRBV18,16,TRBJ2-7,CASSGLARGTSYEQYF
TRBV7-2,18,TRBJ2-6,CASSLHSRRQSRANVLTF